Presented here are 4 T cell receptor beta chains from one specimen sequenced in a study of shared clonotypes between healthy human individuals. Using immunoSEQ multiplex PCR, the repertoire was profiled, and TCRdb retains in-frame clones only, with some absent. The data contain some 790,000 clones, 72% of them singletons. Sequenced: memory CD4+ T cells sorted from blood. Subset given: CD45RA-negative fraction. The source is a woman aged 30 to 39 in good health.

V usage is TRBV5-4 and J usage is TRBJ1-3; tentative D call: TRBD1 (5 bases). Looked up from germline, CDR1 is SGHNT and CDR2 is YYREEE (reference sequence). There are 17 residues in the CDR3. The V end was cut by 2 bases, the J end by 2 bases, with 17 bases between. The CDR3 region has the DNA TGTGCCAGCAGCTTTGGGTACAGGAGAAATACTGGAAACACCATATATTTT. Translating it yields CASSFGYRRNTGNTIYF.

V and J are TRBV19 and TRBJ2-1; D call uncertain. The germline gives CDR1 LNHDA, CDR2 SQIVND (reference sequence). The CDR3 consists of 13 residues. Trimming cost V 1 base and J 4 bases, with 5 bases left between them. The CDR3 reads CASSIGRYNEQFF. The CDR3 DNA sequence: TGTGCCAGTAGTATAGGGCGGTACAATGAGCAGTTCTTC.

Worth noting for this clone: This may be a read error, as it is one base from a much larger clone. The CDR3 DNA reads TGTGCCAGCAGCCCCCGACTAGCGGGAGTAGAGACCCAGTACTTC. Amino acids: CASSPRLAGVETQYF. The chain combines TRBV11-2 with TRBJ2-5; 12 bases are shared with TRBD2. J lost 4 bases, V lost 5 bases, and 5 bases had no gene match. Germline assignment: CDR1 SGHAT and CDR2 FQNNGV. This CDR3 is built from 15 residues. The variable domain in full, with the rest retrieved from reference TRBV11-2 and TRBJ2-5, is EAGVAQSPRYKIIEKRQSVAFWCNPISGHATLYWYQQILGQGPKLLIQFQNNGVVDDSQLPKDRFSAERLKGVDSTLKIQPAKLEDSAVYLCASSPRLAGVETQYFGPGTRLLVL.

The chain employs TRBV19 and TRBJ2-2, with D possibly matching TRBD2 (6 bases). CDR3 size: 16 residues. V was cut by 4 bases and J by 0 bases, with 12 bases left in between. Germline loops: CDR1 LNHDA, CDR2 SQIVND (reference sequence). For the CDR3, the DNA is TGTGCCAGTAGTAGGAGGGCGGAGGCGAACACCGGGGAGCTGTTTTTT. It encodes CASSRRAEANTGELFF. The complete variable domain, with remaining parts taken from reference TRBV19 and TRBJ2-2, reads DGGITQSPKYLFRKEGQNVTLSCEQNLNHDAMYWYRQDPGQGLRLIYYSQIVNDFQKGDIAEGYSVSREKKESFPLTVTSAQKNPTAFYLCASSRRAEANTGELFFGEGSRLTVL.